This T cell receptor (beta chain) was identified in a study of shared clonotypes between healthy human individuals. Study findings and constraints: Sharing across four donors was highest in naive CD4 (around 5%) and lowest in memory CD8 (roughly 0.4%).

Details on this clone: Its antigen remains unknown.

Germline V lookup: CDR1 MNHEY, CDR2 SVGAGI. The CDR3 loop spans 12 amino acids. V was shortened by 5 bases and J by 8 bases, with 12 bases between the two germline ends. Clones were sequenced by immunoSEQ multiplex PCR, and TCRdb holds only the in-frame ones, with some missing. This sample carries 950,000 to 1,100,000 clones, around 76% of them seen once, and the ten largest clones take approximately 1.5%. The chain joins TRBV6-5 to TRBJ1-2; no clear D gene. The sequenced material came from memory CD4+ T cells sorted from blood. The sample's subset: CD45RA-negative fraction. The clonotype comes from a man younger than 35 in good health. CDR3 residues: CASSTEIGGYTF. The CDR3 nucleotides are TGTGCCAGCAGTACGGAGATTGGGGGCTACACCTTC.